The next 17 T cell receptor beta chains were all read from a single sample in a study of OX40 agonist ivuxolimab in advanced cancers. Some clones are missing from TCRdb's copy, which holds only in-frame ones; the method was immunoSEQ multiplex PCR. The sample shows 55,000 to 75,000 clones, around 90% of them seen only once. The source was CD4+ or CD8+ T cells sorted from blood, collected in a trial of the OX40 agonist ivuxolimab. Source of these receptors: an adult with an advanced solid tumor such as melanoma, head and neck, liver or kidney cancer.

The chain carries TRBV12-1 and TRBJ2-7. TRBV12-1 is a pseudogene locus. The CDR3 has 14 residues. As DNA, the CDR3 is TGTGCCAGCAGCGAGGGGCAGAAGACTTACGAGCAGTACTTC. Its protein product is CASSEGQKTYEQYF.

This chain joins TRBV5-4 and TRBJ2-7; either TRBD1 or TRBD2 may supply D (5 bases each). Germline CDR1 is SGHNT and CDR2 is YYREEE (reference sequence). Trimming cost V 3 bases and J 3 bases, with 13 bases left between them. This CDR3 has 14 amino acids. The CDR3 is CASSSGTNLYEQYF. In nucleotides, the CDR3 is TGTGCCAGCAGCTCGGGGACCAACCTCTACGAGCAGTACTTC.

This clone was detected only once. The chain uses TRBV11-1 and TRBJ2-5; no clear D. Looked up from germline, CDR1 is SGHAT and CDR2 is FQDESV (reference sequence). There are 14 residues in the CDR3. Trimming pared 3 bases from V and 0 bases from J, leaving 8 bases between. CDR3 DNA: TGTGCCAGCAGCTTCTCCATCCACCAAGAGACCCAGTACTTC. Translated: CASSFSIHQETQYF.

This rearrangement joins TRBV7-9 to TRBJ2-1; 9 bases are shared with TRBD2. The CDR3 length is 15 residues. Trimming cost V 10 bases and J 3 bases; bases outside gene matches: 10. The germline gives CDR1 SEHNR, CDR2 FQNEAQ (reference sequence). The CDR3 loop is CAIGRTSGLYNEQFF. In nucleotides, the CDR3 is TGTGCCATCGGTCGTACTAGCGGGCTCTACAATGAGCAGTTCTTC.

The chain uses TRBV29-1 and TRBJ1-5; TRBD1 agrees at 7 bases. The J segment lost 2 bases and the V segment lost 4 bases, leaving 5 bases of the junction unmatched. Germline V gives CDR1 SQVTM, CDR2 ANQGSEA. The CDR3 is 14 amino acids. CDR3 loop: CSVGAGGGNQPQHF. Here the CDR3 DNA reads TGCAGCGTTGGGGCAGGGGGTGGCAATCAGCCCCAGCATTTT.

The chain uses TRBV7-2 and TRBJ2-6; tentatively, D is TRBD1 or TRBD2 (5 bases each). The CDR3 has 14 amino acids. CDR1 is SGHTA, CDR2 FQGNSA, per germline. Trimming cost V 5 bases and J 4 bases, with 9 bases left between them. The CDR3 nucleotides are TGTGCCAGCAGCCCGTGGGGGGGGGCCAACGTCCTGACTTTC. Translation: CASSPWGGANVLTF.

V usage is TRBV7-9 and J usage is TRBJ2-5; D possibly corresponds to TRBD1 (6 bases). The V and J ends lost 4 bases and 5 bases respectively, with 14 bases between them. The germline gives CDR1 SEHNR, CDR2 FQNEAQ (reference sequence). This CDR3 has 14 residues. This CDR3 reads CASSSTGQSETQYF. Written as DNA, the CDR3 is TGTGCCAGCAGCTCAACCGGACAGAGCGAGACCCAGTACTTC.

The V call is TRBV7-9, the J call TRBJ2-7; tentative D call: TRBD2 (6 bases). This CDR3 has 12 amino acids. Per the germline V gene, CDR1 is SEHNR and CDR2 is FQNEAQ (reference sequence). V gave up 3 bases and J gave up 5 bases, with 8 bases separating them. The CDR3 reads CASSFSGDEQYF. As DNA, the CDR3 is TGTGCCAGCAGCTTTTCGGGGGACGAGCAGTACTTC. Full variable domain (remainder filled in from reference TRBV7-9 and TRBJ2-7): DTGVSQNPRHKITKRGQNVTFRCDPISEHNRLYWYRQTLGQGPEFLTYFQNEAQLEKSRLLSDRFSAERPKGSFSTLEIQRTEQGDSAMYLCASSFSGDEQYFGPGTRLTVT.

The chain joins TRBV19 to TRBJ2-7; 14 bases are a match to TRBD2. From germline, CDR1 is LNHDA and CDR2 SQIVND (reference sequence). CDR3 length: 13 residues. Trimming at V came to 4 bases and at J to 12 bases, leaving 5 bases not matched to a gene. The CDR3 DNA reads as TGTGCCAGTAGTAAGGGACTAGCGGGAGATCGGTACTTC. This gives the protein CASSKGLAGDRYF.

The gene calls are TRBV5-8 and TRBJ2-2; TRBD1 matches 9 bases. Germline trimming cut 4 bases from V and 6 bases from J; bases unmatched to any gene: 4. The CDR3 has 14 residues. Germline CDR1 and CDR2: SGHTS and YDEGEE. This chain's CDR3 is CASSPGTGSGELFF. In nucleotides, the CDR3 is TGTGCCAGCAGCCCCGGGACAGGGTCCGGGGAGCTGTTTTTT.

This clone was found a few times. The chain carries TRBV29-1 and TRBJ1-1, with a possible D match to TRBD1 (6 bases). The germline CDR1 and CDR2 sequences are SQVTM and ANQGSEA. Trimming cost V 0 bases and J 0 bases, with 14 bases left between them. The CDR3 consists of 16 residues. CDR3 in DNA: TGCAGCGTTGAAGATCCCCATCAGGGGTTGAACACTGAAGCTTTCTTT. This encodes CSVEDPHQGLNTEAFF.

The chain couples TRBV27 to TRBJ1-6; TRBD1 agrees at 10 bases. The CDR3 length is 14 residues. Per the germline V gene, CDR1 is MNHEY and CDR2 is SMNVEV (reference sequence). The trim removed 8 bases at V and 8 bases at J, leaving 6 bases unmatched. The CDR3 nucleotides are TGTGCCAGCTCCCCGGACAGGGGGTATTCACCCCTCCACTTT. Translated, it gives CASSPDRGYSPLHF.

The chain is built from TRBV2 and TRBJ2-7; D is unresolved. CDR1 and CDR2 from the germline V gene are SNHLY and FYNNEI. The CDR3 runs 12 residues. V shed 4 bases and J shed 2 bases, with 6 bases lying between them. The CDR3 loop is CASSVAPYEQYF. The CDR3 DNA sequence: TGTGCCAGCAGTGTAGCTCCCTACGAGCAGTACTTC. Using reference TRBV2 and TRBJ2-7 for the parts outside the CDR3, the full variable domain is EPEVTQTPSHQVTQMGQEVILRCVPISNHLYFYWYRQILGQKVEFLVSFYNNEISEKSEIFDDQFSVERPDGSNFTLKIRSTKLEDSAMYFCASSVAPYEQYFGPGTRLTVT.

The chain carries TRBV29-1 and TRBJ2-2; possibly TRBD1 for D (6 bases). Germline V lookup: CDR1 SQVTM, CDR2 ANQGSEA. The V end was cut by 3 bases, the J end by 6 bases, with 11 bases between. This CDR3 spans 13 amino acids. The CDR3 DNA reads TGCAGCGTTGACGCCAGGGGATCCGGGGAGCTGTTTTTT. Its protein product is CSVDARGSGELFF.

The rearrangement joins TRBV18 to TRBJ2-1; D ambiguous. Germline V lookup: CDR1 KGHSH, CDR2 LQKENI. V was trimmed by 5 bases and J by 7 bases, leaving 3 bases between them. The CDR3 consists of 10 residues. CDR3 region: CASSTNEQFF. As DNA, the CDR3 is TGTGCCAGCTCAACTAATGAGCAGTTCTTC.

This chain joins TRBV30 and TRBJ2-7, with D perhaps matching TRBD1 (5 bases). The V and J ends lost 4 bases and 3 bases respectively, with 13 bases between them. Germline CDR1 and CDR2: GTSNPN and SVGIG (reference sequence). This CDR3 has 13 amino acids. DNA for the CDR3: TGTGCCTGGACCCCACAGGTGGTCTACGAGCAGTACTTC. Protein sequence: CAWTPQVVYEQYF.

The chain has TRBV7-9 and TRBJ1-1; D is possibly TRBD1 (5 bases). CDR1 SEHNR and CDR2 FQNEAQ come from the germline V gene (reference sequence). Trimming stripped 2 bases from V and 7 bases from J, with 11 bases between. The CDR3 is made up of 13 amino acids. Written as DNA, the CDR3 is TGTGCCAGCAGCTTAAGTCTGACAGTTGAAGCTTTCTTT. Protein sequence: CASSLSLTVEAFF.